Below, 20 T cell receptor beta chains from the same sample are listed, as sequenced in a study of blood T cell repertoires in COVID-19. TCRdb's table, derived via immunoSEQ multiplex PCR, lists solely in-frame clones and lacks some. Here the sample spans about 11,000 clones, 87% being singletons. Sequences were obtained from peripheral blood. Every receptor here comes from a man aged 25-40 years with active or convalescent COVID-19.

This clone appeared once. The chain employs TRBV9 and TRBJ2-7, with D tentatively TRBD2 (6 bases). The CDR3 is 15 residues long. Between the trimmed V and J ends, which lost 0 bases and 3 bases, there was a span of 13 bases. Germline values: CDR1 SGDLS, CDR2 YYNGEE. CDR3 loop: CASSVAIGTDYEQYF. Written as DNA, the CDR3 is TGTGCCAGCAGCGTAGCTATAGGGACTGACTACGAGCAGTACTTC.

V and J are TRBV3-1 (or the pseudogene TRBV3-2) and TRBJ2-1; 10 bases fit TRBD1. Trimming took 4 bases from V and 6 from J; bases not matched to a gene: 3. Germline V CDR1 and CDR2: LGHDT, YNNKEL (reference sequence). CDR3 size: 14 residues. CDR3 protein: CASSRGQGVNEQFF. The CDR3 coding sequence is TGTGCCAGCAGCCGCGGACAGGGGGTCAATGAGCAGTTCTTC.

This clone was seen a single time. This chain connects TRBV29-1 to TRBJ2-1; 12 bases agree with TRBD2. This CDR3 has 15 residues. Germline loops: CDR1 SQVTM, CDR2 ANQGSEA. V shed 4 bases and J 6 bases; nucleotides not matched to a gene: 7. The chain's CDR3 is CSVVLAGGPVNEQFF. CDR3 DNA: TGCAGCGTTGTACTAGCGGGGGGTCCGGTCAATGAGCAGTTCTTC.

This clone has more than one count but fewer than ten. V usage is TRBV5-1 and J usage is TRBJ2-5; 7 positions agree with TRBD1. Trimming removed 0 bases from V and 2 bases from J; junction bases left unmatched: 1. The CDR3 runs 14 residues. Germline CDR1 is SGHRS and CDR2 is YFSETQ. The CDR3 bases are TGCGCCAGCAGCTTGGAGGGGGCACAAGAGACCCAGTACTTC. This gives the protein CASSLEGAQETQYF.

The V call is TRBV4-2, the J call TRBJ1-5, with 9 bases aligning to TRBD1. Germline V gives CDR1 LGHNA, CDR2 YNFKEQ. This CDR3 spans 15 amino acids. V was clipped by 0 bases and J by 6 bases; unmatched bases: 3. The CDR3 region is CASSQEMDRGQPQHF. CDR3 nucleotides: TGTGCCAGCAGCCAAGAAATGGACAGGGGTCAGCCCCAGCATTTT.

This chain uses TRBV24-1 with TRBJ1-5; 7 nucleotides line up with TRBD1. The CDR3 sequence is 13 residues long. The trim removed 9 bases at V and 6 bases at J, leaving 7 bases unmatched. In germline, CDR1 is KGHDR, CDR2 SFDVKD. CDR3 bases: TGTGCCACCCGACAGGGAGAGGGTCAGCCCCAGCATTTT. This translates into CATRQGEGQPQHF.

The chain has TRBV4-1 and TRBJ1-2, with 12 positions matching TRBD1. V lost 3 bases and J lost 0; bases outside the gene matches: 5. The CDR3 spans 17 residues. Germline V gene data show CDR1 as MGHRA and CDR2 as YSYEKL. Here the CDR3 reads CASSQGQGATANYGYTF. In DNA, the CDR3 is TGCGCCAGCAGCCAGGGACAGGGGGCAACAGCTAACTATGGCTACACCTTC.

This rearrangement joins TRBV28 to TRBJ1-5; D is ambiguous. The length of the CDR3 is 12 residues. Germline V gives CDR1 MDHEN, CDR2 SYDVKM. V was pared by 10 bases and J by 0 bases, with 7 bases between. In DNA, the CDR3 is TGTGCCATCCAATTTAGCAATCAGCCCCAGCATTTT. This codes for CAIQFSNQPQHF.

The chain uses TRBV7-8 and TRBJ2-2; D unclear. The CDR3 is 12 amino acids. CDR1 is SGHVS and CDR2 is FQNEAQ in the germline V gene. The V and J ends lost 3 bases and 5 bases respectively, with 4 bases between them. The CDR3 nucleotides are TGTGCCAGCAGCTTGGAGACCGGGGAGCTGTTTTTT. Translating it yields CASSLETGELFF.

V is TRBV30 and J is TRBJ2-2, with 9 bases fitting TRBD2. J lost 3 bases, V lost 7 bases, and 9 bases had no gene match. The CDR3 sequence is 15 residues long. Germline V gene data show CDR1 as GTSNPN and CDR2 as SVGIG (reference sequence). CDR3 sequence: CAYISGGAYTGELFF. The CDR3 DNA reads as TGTGCCTACATTAGCGGGGGAGCCTACACCGGGGAGCTGTTTTTT. Full variable domain (missing parts from reference TRBV30 and TRBJ2-2): SQTIHQWPATLVQPVGSPLSLECTVEGTSNPNLYWYRQAAGRGLQLLFYSVGIGQISSEVPQNLSASRPQDRQFILSSKKLLLSDSGFYLCAYISGGAYTGELFFGEGSRLTVL.

This rearrangement joins TRBV7-2 to TRBJ2-2; 12 positions agree with TRBD2. J lost 3 bases, V lost 6 bases, and 2 bases had no gene match. CDR1 and CDR2 (germline): SGHTA, FQGNSA. The CDR3 loop spans 15 amino acids. The CDR3 DNA follows: TGTGCCAGCAGTGCTAGCGGGGGGGACACCGGGGAGCTGTTTTTT. Translation: CASSASGGDTGELFF.

This clone was picked up one time. V usage is TRBV2 and J usage is TRBJ2-2; D is ambiguous. With 9 bases removed from V and 2 bases from J, the gap between germline ends came to 16 bases. This CDR3 comprises 15 residues. CDR1 SNHLY and CDR2 FYNNEI come from the germline V gene. The CDR3 is CARRNPESNTGELFF. Here the CDR3 DNA reads TGTGCCAGGCGCAATCCCGAATCCAACACCGGGGAGCTGTTTTTT.

This clone was seen once. V and J are TRBV24-1 and TRBJ2-2, with 10 bases matching TRBD1. In germline, CDR1 is KGHDR, CDR2 SFDVKD. The CDR3 totals 16 residues. Losses at the gene ends were 5 bases for V and 3 bases for J; bases not matched to a gene: 5. The CDR3 region has the DNA TGTGCCACCAGTGGAGGGACAGGGGCTGACACCGGGGAGCTGTTTTTT. It codes for CATSGGTGADTGELFF.

This sequence joins TRBV4-1 and TRBJ2-1, with D possibly matching TRBD2 (6 bases). CDR1 and CDR2 from the germline V gene are MGHRA and YSYEKL. The CDR3 length is 17 residues. Trimming cost V 4 bases and J 0 bases, with 16 bases left between them. The CDR3 here is CASSPDRRGVSYNEQFF. CDR3 DNA: TGCGCCAGCAGCCCAGATAGGCGCGGGGTCTCCTACAATGAGCAGTTCTTC.

This chain connects TRBV6-5 to TRBJ1-1, with 8 bases aligning to TRBD1. The CDR3 is made up of 13 amino acids. V was clipped by 6 bases and J by 1 base; unmatched bases: 1. Germline loops: CDR1 MNHEY, CDR2 SVGAGI. CDR3 DNA sequence: TGTGCCAGCAGAGACAGGGGGAACACTGAAGCTTTCTTT. Its translation is CASRDRGNTEAFF.

The chain links TRBV7-3 to TRBJ2-2, with D tentatively TRBD1 (5 bases). The V and J ends lost 3 bases and 1 base respectively, with 12 bases between them. There are 16 residues in the CDR3. Germline V lookup: CDR1 SGHTA, CDR2 FQGTGA. The CDR3, as DNA: TGTGCCAGCAGCTTGGGTGTACAGGAGAACACCGGGGAGCTGTTTTTT. Protein sequence: CASSLGVQENTGELFF.

The chain's CDR3 is CASSQGGQGLYNEQFF. In nucleotides, the CDR3 is TGCGCCAGCAGCCAAGGCGGACAGGGACTCTACAATGAGCAGTTCTTC. J is TRBJ2-1 and V is TRBV4-1; TRBD1 matches 8 bases. Germline lookup yields CDR1 MGHRA and CDR2 YSYEKL. Trimming removed 1 base from V and 3 bases from J; junction bases left unmatched: 5. This CDR3 has 16 residues.

The V and J genes are TRBV7-2 and TRBJ1-2, with D maybe TRBD1 (5 bases). CDR3 length: 14 amino acids. Germline CDR1 is SGHTA and CDR2 is FQGNSA. Trimming pared 5 bases from V and 8 bases from J, leaving 18 bases between. This CDR3 reads CASSRETVASGYTF. The CDR3 region has the DNA TGTGCCAGCAGCCGGGAGACAGTCGCGTCGGGCTACACCTTC. The whole variable domain, filled in from reference TRBV7-2 and TRBJ1-2, reads GAGVSQSPSNKVTEKGKDVELRCDPISGHTALYWYRQSLGQGLEFLIYFQGNSAPDKSGLPSDRFSAERTGGSVSTLTIQRTQQEDSAVYLCASSRETVASGYTFGSGTRLTVV.

A few counts support this clone. V usage is TRBV28 and J usage is TRBJ1-5, with a possible D match to TRBD1 (6 bases). V was shortened by 5 bases and J by 6 bases, with 20 bases between the two germline ends. The CDR3 has 16 amino acids. Germline V gene data show CDR1 as MDHEN and CDR2 as SYDVKM. CDR3 sequence reads: CASSPHRAAVGQPQHF. The CDR3 DNA reads as TGTGCCAGCAGTCCACACAGGGCGGCCGTCGGTCAGCCCCAGCATTTT.

The chain joins TRBV9 to TRBJ2-7, with D possibly matching TRBD1 (5 bases). CDR3 length: 14 residues. V shed 2 bases and J shed 0 bases, with 9 bases lying between them. Germline values: CDR1 SGDLS, CDR2 YYNGEE. CDR3 coding DNA: TGTGCCAGCAGCGTCGGCAGGGACTCCTACGAGCAGTACTTC. Translation gives CASSVGRDSYEQYF.